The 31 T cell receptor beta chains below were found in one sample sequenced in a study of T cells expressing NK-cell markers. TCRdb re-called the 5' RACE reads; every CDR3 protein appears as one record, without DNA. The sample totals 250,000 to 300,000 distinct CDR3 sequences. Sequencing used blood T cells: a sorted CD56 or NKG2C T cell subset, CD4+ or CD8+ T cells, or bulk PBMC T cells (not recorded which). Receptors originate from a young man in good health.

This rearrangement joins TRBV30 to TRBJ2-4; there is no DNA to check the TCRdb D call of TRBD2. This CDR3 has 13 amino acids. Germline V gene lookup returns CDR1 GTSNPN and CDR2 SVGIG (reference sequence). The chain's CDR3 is CAWSTASKNIQYF. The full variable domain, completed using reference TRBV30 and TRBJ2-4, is SQTIHQWPATLVQPVGSPLSLECTVEGTSNPNLYWYRQAAGRGLQLLFYSVGIGQISSEVPQNLSASRPQDRQFILSSKKLLLSDSGFYLCAWSTASKNIQYFGAGTRLSVL.

The CDR3 loop is CASSYSPRNTGELFF. The gene calls are TRBV10-2 and TRBJ2-2; TCRdb designates TRBD1, a call that cannot be tested without DNA. The germline V gene encodes CDR1 WSHSY and CDR2 SAAADI. CDR3 size: 15 residues.

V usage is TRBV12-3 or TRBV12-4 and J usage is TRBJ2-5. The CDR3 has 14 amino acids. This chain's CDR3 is CASSQRQFQETQYF.

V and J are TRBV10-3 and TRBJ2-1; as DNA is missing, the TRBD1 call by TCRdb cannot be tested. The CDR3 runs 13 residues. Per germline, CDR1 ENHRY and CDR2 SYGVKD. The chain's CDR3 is CAIGQGLINEQFF.

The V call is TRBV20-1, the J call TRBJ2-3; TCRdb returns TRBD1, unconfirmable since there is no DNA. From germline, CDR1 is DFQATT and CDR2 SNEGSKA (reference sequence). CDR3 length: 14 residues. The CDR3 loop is CSASVGTSTDTQYF.

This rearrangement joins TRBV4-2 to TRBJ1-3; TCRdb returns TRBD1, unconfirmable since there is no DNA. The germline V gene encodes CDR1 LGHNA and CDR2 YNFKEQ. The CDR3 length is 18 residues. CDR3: CASPLRLGVHEGGNTIYF.

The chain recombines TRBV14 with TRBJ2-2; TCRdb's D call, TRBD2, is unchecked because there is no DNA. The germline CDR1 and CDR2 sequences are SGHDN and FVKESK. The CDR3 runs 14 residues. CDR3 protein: CASSSDLAGRELFF.

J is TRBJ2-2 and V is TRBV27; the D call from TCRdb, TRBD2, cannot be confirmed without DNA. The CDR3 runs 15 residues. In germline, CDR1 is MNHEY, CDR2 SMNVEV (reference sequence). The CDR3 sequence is CASKGLAGGTGELFF.

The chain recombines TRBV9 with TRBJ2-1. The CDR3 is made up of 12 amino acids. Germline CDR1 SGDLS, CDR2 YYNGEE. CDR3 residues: CASSPMVNEQFF.

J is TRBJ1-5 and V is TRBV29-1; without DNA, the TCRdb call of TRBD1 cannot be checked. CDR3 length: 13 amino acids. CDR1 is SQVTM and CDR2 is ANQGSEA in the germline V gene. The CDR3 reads CSGATGADQPQHF.

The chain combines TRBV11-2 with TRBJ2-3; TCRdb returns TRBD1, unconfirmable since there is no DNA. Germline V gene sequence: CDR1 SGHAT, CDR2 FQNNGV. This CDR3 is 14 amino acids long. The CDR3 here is CASSLRRVADTQYF.

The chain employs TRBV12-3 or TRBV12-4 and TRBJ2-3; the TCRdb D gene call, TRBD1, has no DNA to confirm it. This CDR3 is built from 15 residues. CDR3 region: CASSPSQGATDTQYF.

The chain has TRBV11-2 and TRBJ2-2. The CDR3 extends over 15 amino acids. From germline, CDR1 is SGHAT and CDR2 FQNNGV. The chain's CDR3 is CASSLVVGNTGELFF.

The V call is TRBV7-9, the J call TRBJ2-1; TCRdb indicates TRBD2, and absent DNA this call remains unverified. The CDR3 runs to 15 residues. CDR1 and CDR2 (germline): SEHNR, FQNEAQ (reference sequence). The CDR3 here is CASSPSGGGNNEQFF.

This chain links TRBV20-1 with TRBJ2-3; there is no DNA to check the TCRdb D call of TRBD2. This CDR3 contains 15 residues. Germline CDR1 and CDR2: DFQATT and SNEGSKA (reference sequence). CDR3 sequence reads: CSARATRSNADTQYF.

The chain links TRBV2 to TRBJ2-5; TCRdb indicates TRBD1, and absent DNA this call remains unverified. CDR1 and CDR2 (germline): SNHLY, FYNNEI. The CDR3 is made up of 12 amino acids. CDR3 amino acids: CASSRDSETQYF.

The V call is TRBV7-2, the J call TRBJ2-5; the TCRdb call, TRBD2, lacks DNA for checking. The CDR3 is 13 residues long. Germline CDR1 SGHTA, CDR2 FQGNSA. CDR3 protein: CASSKRTQETQYF. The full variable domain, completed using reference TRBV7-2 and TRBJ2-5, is GAGVSQSPSNKVTEKGKDVELRCDPISGHTALYWYRQSLGQGLEFLIYFQGNSAPDKSGLPSDRFSAERTGGSVSTLTIQRTQQEDSAVYLCASSKRTQETQYFGPGTRLLVL.

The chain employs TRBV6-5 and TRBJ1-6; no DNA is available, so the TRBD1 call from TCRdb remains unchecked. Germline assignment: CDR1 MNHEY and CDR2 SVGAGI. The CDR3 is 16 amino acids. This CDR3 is CASSYSQGRRNSPLHF.

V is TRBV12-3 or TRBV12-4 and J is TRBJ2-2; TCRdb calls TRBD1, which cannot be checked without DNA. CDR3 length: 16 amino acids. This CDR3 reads CASSFVRGAKTGELFF.

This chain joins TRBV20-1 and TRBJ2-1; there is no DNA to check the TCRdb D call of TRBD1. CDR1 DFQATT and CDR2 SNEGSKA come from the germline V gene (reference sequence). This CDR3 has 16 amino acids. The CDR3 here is CSATGQGRSKFYEQFF.

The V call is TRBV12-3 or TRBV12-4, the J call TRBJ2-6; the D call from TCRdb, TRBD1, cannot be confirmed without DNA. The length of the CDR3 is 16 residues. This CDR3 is CASSLQGFSGANVLTF.

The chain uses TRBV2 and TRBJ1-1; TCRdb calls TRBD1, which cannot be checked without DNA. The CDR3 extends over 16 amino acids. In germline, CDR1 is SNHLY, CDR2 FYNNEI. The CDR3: CASSGSLTGIITEAFF.

CDR3 amino acids: CASSATGGYGYTF. The rearrangement joins TRBV4-1 to TRBJ1-2; TCRdb returns TRBD1, unconfirmable since there is no DNA. The CDR3 is made up of 13 amino acids. CDR1 is MGHRA, CDR2 YSYEKL, per germline.

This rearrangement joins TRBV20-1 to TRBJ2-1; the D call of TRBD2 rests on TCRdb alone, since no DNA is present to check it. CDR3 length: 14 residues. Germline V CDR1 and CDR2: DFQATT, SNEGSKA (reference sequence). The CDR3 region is CSASASGRAAEQFF.

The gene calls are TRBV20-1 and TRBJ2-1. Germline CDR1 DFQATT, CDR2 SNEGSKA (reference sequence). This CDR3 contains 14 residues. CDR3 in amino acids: CSARDVRIYNEQFF.

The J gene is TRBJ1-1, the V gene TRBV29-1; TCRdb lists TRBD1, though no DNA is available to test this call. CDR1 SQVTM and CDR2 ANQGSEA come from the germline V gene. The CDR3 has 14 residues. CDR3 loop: CSVNRDTSNTEAFF.

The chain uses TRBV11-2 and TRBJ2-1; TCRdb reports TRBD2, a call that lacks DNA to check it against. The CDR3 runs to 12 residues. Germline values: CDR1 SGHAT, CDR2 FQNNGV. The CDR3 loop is CASSLVGREQFF.

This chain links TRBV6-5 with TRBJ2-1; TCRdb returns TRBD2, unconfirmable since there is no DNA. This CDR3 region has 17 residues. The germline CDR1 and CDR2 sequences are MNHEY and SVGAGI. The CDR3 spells CASSYSGLAGWGNEQFF.

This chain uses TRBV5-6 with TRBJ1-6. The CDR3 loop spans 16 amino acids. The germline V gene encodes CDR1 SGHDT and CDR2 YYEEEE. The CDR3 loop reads CASSAGPPAANSPLHF.

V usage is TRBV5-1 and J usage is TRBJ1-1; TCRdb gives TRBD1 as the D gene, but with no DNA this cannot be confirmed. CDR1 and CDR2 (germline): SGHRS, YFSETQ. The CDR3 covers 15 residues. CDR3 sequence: CASSRTDTMNTEAFF.

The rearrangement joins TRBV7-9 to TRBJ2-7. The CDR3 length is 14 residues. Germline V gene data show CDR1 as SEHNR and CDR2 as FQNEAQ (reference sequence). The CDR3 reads CASSRTSRGYEQYF.